The rows below give T cell receptor beta chains drawn from one sample of a study of CD8+ T cells in alopecia areata. The table came from immunoSEQ multiplex PCR; TCRdb's copy has only in-frame clones and leaves some out. This table has 150,000 to 200,000 clones, about 67% appearing once. Specimen: CD8+ T cells sorted from blood, collected at week 0. These receptors all come from a human donor with alopecia areata. Each CDR3 is given with its conserved first and last residue. Each record gives: CDR3 DNA, CDR3 protein, J gene, clone size, D gene, V gene. A D gene is named only where the DNA matches it firmly. A clone size is listed for some rows: how often the clone was seen (once, few, many), or a class if it is expanded.

CDR3 DNA: TGTGCCACCAGCAGAGACCAGGGGAAGGGTCAGCCCCAGCATTTT; CDR3 protein: CATSRDQGKGQPQHF; J gene: TRBJ1-5; clone size: -; D gene: -; V gene: TRBV15
CDR3 DNA: TGTGCCAGCAGCTTGGCGGTCTGGGCTGGAAACACCATATATTTT; CDR3 protein: CASSLAVWAGNTIYF; J gene: TRBJ1-3; clone size: once; D gene: -; V gene: TRBV5-6
CDR3 DNA: TGCAGCGTTGAGTCAGGGCCCTACGAGCAGTACTTC; CDR3 protein: CSVESGPYEQYF; J gene: TRBJ2-7; clone size: few; D gene: -; V gene: TRBV29-1
CDR3 DNA: TGTGCCAGCAGCATATATCAGGGGTCGGGGGAGACCCAGTACTTC; CDR3 protein: CASSIYQGSGETQYF; J gene: TRBJ2-5; clone size: once; D gene: -; V gene: TRBV13
CDR3 DNA: TGCAGCGTTGAACGGGGGGACGAGAACGAGCAGTACTTC; CDR3 protein: CSVERGDENEQYF; J gene: TRBJ2-7; clone size: -; D gene: TRBD2; V gene: TRBV29-1
CDR3 DNA: TGCGCCAGCAGCCCTACTCAGCGGGGTCCTCTCAATGAGCAGTTCTTC; CDR3 protein: CASSPTQRGPLNEQFF; J gene: TRBJ2-1; clone size: -; D gene: TRBD2; V gene: TRBV4-1
CDR3 DNA: TGTGCCAGCAGTGAACCCCAAGGAGTGAGCACTGAAGCTTTCTTT; CDR3 protein: CASSEPQGVSTEAFF; J gene: TRBJ1-1; clone size: -; D gene: -; V gene: TRBV2
CDR3 DNA: TGCGCCAGCAGCTTCTCCGACGAGCAGTACTTC; CDR3 protein: CASSFSDEQYF; J gene: TRBJ2-7; clone size: once; D gene: -; V gene: TRBV5-1
CDR3 DNA: TGCGCCAGCATGGGCGATCAGAGCTCCTACAATGAGCAGTTCTTC; CDR3 protein: CASMGDQSSYNEQFF; J gene: TRBJ2-1; clone size: -; D gene: -; V gene: TRBV10-2
CDR3 DNA: TGTGCCACCACCATAAGGGGGTCTAGGGGCTACACCTTC; CDR3 protein: CATTIRGSRGYTF; J gene: TRBJ1-2; clone size: -; D gene: -; V gene: TRBV15
CDR3 DNA: TGTGCCAGCAGCTTGGGAAGCACAGATACGCAGTATTTT; CDR3 protein: CASSLGSTDTQYF; J gene: TRBJ2-3; clone size: -; D gene: -; V gene: TRBV5-6
CDR3 DNA: TGTGCCTGGACGGGTAGCTATGGCTACACCTTC; CDR3 protein: CAWTGSYGYTF; J gene: TRBJ1-2; clone size: -; D gene: -; V gene: TRBV30
CDR3 DNA: TGTGCCTGGACGGACAACTCCTACGAGCAGTACTTC; CDR3 protein: CAWTDNSYEQYF; J gene: TRBJ2-7; clone size: -; D gene: -; V gene: TRBV30
CDR3 DNA: TGCGCCAGCAGCTCGGTACCGGGAGAAACCTACGAGCAGTACTTC; CDR3 protein: CASSSVPGETYEQYF; J gene: TRBJ2-7; clone size: -; D gene: -; V gene: TRBV5-1
CDR3 DNA: TGTGCCAGCAGCGGGACAGTATATGGCTACACCTTC; CDR3 protein: CASSGTVYGYTF; J gene: TRBJ1-2; clone size: -; D gene: TRBD1; V gene: TRBV6-6
CDR3 DNA: TGTGCCAGCAGCTTAGGAGGGCAAAACATTCAGTACTTC; CDR3 protein: CASSLGGQNIQYF; J gene: TRBJ2-4; clone size: -; D gene: -; V gene: TRBV13
CDR3 DNA: TGTGCCTGGAGTAGTGGACAGGAGGGAGATACGCAGTATTTT; CDR3 protein: CAWSSGQEGDTQYF; J gene: TRBJ2-3; clone size: -; D gene: -; V gene: TRBV30
CDR3 DNA: TGTGCCAGTAGTAAAACAGGGAACTCCTACAATGAGCAGTTCTTC; CDR3 protein: CASSKTGNSYNEQFF; J gene: TRBJ2-1; clone size: few; D gene: -; V gene: TRBV19
CDR3 DNA: TGTGCCAGCCAGGGGTGGACCGGGGAGCTGTTTTTT; CDR3 protein: CASQGWTGELFF; J gene: TRBJ2-2; clone size: -; D gene: -; V gene: TRBV25-1
CDR3 DNA: TGTGCCAGCAGCGGGACAGGGTACTATGGCTACACCTTC; CDR3 protein: CASSGTGYYGYTF; J gene: TRBJ1-2; clone size: few; D gene: TRBD1; V gene: TRBV7-9
CDR3 DNA: TGTGCCAGCAGTGGTGATTTCAATGAGCAGTTCTTC; CDR3 protein: CASSGDFNEQFF; J gene: TRBJ2-1; clone size: few; D gene: -; V gene: TRBV7-9
CDR3 DNA: TGTGCCTGGAGTTCTATGGGGGTGGAGCAGTTCTTC; CDR3 protein: CAWSSMGVEQFF; J gene: TRBJ2-1; clone size: -; D gene: -; V gene: TRBV30